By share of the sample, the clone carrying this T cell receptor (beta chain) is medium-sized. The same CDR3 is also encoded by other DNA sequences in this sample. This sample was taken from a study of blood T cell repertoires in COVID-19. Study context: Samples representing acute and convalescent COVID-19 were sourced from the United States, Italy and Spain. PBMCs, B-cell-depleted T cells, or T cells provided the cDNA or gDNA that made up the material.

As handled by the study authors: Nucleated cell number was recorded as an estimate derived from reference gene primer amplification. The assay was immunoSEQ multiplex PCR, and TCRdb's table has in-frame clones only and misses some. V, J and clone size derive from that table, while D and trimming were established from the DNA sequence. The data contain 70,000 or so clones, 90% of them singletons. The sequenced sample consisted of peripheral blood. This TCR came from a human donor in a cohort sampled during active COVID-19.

The CDR3 DNA follows: TGTGCCAGCAGCCGTAGTACGACTAGCGGGAGGGGGGGGGCGAGGGTACTTAAAGAGCAGTACTTC. As protein: CASSRSTTSGRGGARVLKEQYF. This rearrangement joins TRBV6-2 or TRBV6-3 to TRBJ2-7, with 14 bases identical to TRBD2. J lost 7 bases, V lost 6 bases, and 29 bases had no gene match. The CDR3 runs 22 residues. Per germline, CDR1 MNHEY and CDR2 SVGEGT.